The TCR beta chain under discussion was sequenced for a study of beta chain features in type 1 diabetes (dated by TCRdb to the late 2010s). Regarding the research as a whole: Patients and healthy donors did not differ in mean age, gender distribution, total cell number or subset yield. The study compared the TCRB repertoires of sorted circulating CD4+ T cell subsets in recently diagnosed type 1 diabetes patients with those in matched healthy donors. A total of 107,917,701 sorted cells were examined across all samples, and the number of cells per subset was strongly correlated with RNA yield. Whereas all 28 donors provided naive and central memory subsets, regulatory and stem cell-like memory subsets were isolated from just 8 patients and about eight healthy donors.

The junction shows trimming of 4 bases on V and 4 bases on J, and the gene matches do not reach 1 base of it. The CDR1 and CDR2 encoded by the germline V gene (reference sequence) are LNHDA and SQIVND. Including cysteine and phenylalanine, the CDR3 has 14 amino acids. Only CDR3 DNA remains: 42 bases, in frame from the first base. The High Capacity cDNA Reverse Transcription Kit was used to reverse transcribe all of the isolated RNA, meaning that expressed TCRB transcripts were what got sequenced. Deep immunoSEQ sequencing was performed on naive, central memory and regulatory T cell samples, with an average of roughly 4 million total reads per sample. Sorted cells were lysed in RLT buffer and RNA was extracted with DNase-treated RNeasy Micro or Mini kits, depending on cell number. Each cell subset was processed separately to prevent cross-contamination, with patient and healthy donor samples processed together. TCRB sequences were amplified from cDNA with the immunoSEQ multiplex PCR, producing 87-bp fragments spanning the CDR3 region. Sequencing of the amplicons was done on the Illumina HiSeq platform. On the authors' methods: PCR bias was corrected computationally using synthetic template baselines, and reads within Hamming distance 2 were collapsed, with unmergeable singletons discarded. Reads were aligned against IMGT to assign V, D and J genes, CDR3 length and insertions or deletions at six rearrangement sites. Within each subset, clonotype counts were normalized to sorted cell number, and only after that were true diversity and Gini coefficients computed with the tcR R package. The overlap coefficient, calculated on TCRB nucleotide sequences, was used to measure repertoire sharing. The immuneACCESS repertoire file appears here via TCRdb, limited to in-frame rearrangements. These files lack a portion of the clones; in checked studies, under half of the deficit traces to unresolved V genes, and the cause of the others is not known. The V and J calls and clone size were taken over from that table, and D and trimming were inferred from the DNA. This sample is represented by 300,000 or so clones; roughly 8% of them were singletons. Clones ranked in the top ten supply more than 0.4% of the sample.

The sample holds many counts of this clone. Its antigen is not yet known. Per-base quality was not reported, and no clone a single base away is much larger than it. Broad study findings and their caveats: Sequencing cDNA rather than genomic DNA could over-represent highly expressing activated cells, although activation and CD3 levels did not differ between groups. PCR may preferentially amplify shorter templates, but because patient and control samples were amplified and corrected together, any resulting skew would affect both groups equally. At VDJ recombination sites, type 1 diabetes patients had fewer insertions and more deleted nucleotides, which implies abnormalities in thymic rearrangement. The naive, central memory and regulatory TCRB repertoires appeared to resemble one another more closely among patients than among healthy donors. A moderate but significant shortening of TCRB CDR3 length was observed in type 1 diabetes patients in all four CD4+ subsets. Because small numbers of individuals were included in the HLA sub-analyses, any influence of HLA type on TCRB rearrangement was left unresolved.

A single peripheral blood draw of around 120 mL on average was collected from each donor into heparinised tubes. A BD FACSAria II and a panel including CD45RO, CCR7, CD25, CD127, CD95 and CD27 were used to sort naive, central memory, regulatory and stem cell-like memory CD4+ T cells. All sorted populations exceeded 98% purity. PBMCs were isolated immediately by Lymphoprep density gradient centrifugation and stained directly without culture. Samples were stained and sorted in pairs, with one healthy donor and one patient per experiment, so that batch effects were minimized. The sequence derives from a woman aged 18 to 35 in good health. The specimen sequenced was central memory CD4+ T cells from blood. Rearrangement joined TRBV19 to TRBJ2-6, with 7 bases matching TRBD1. This receptor carries the CDR3 CASSKTGGANVLTF. DNA sequence: TGTGCCAGTAGTAAGACAGGGGGGGCCAACGTCCTGACTTTC.